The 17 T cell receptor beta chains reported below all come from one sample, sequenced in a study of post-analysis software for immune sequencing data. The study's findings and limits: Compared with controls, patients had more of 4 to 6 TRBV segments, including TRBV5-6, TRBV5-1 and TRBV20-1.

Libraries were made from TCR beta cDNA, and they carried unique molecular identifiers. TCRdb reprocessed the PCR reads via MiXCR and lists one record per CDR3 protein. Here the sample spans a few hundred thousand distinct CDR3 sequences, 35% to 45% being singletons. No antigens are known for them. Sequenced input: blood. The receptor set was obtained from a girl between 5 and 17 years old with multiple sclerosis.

In nucleotides, the CDR3 is TGTGCCAGCAGCTTAGTTCGGGACAGCAACGAGCAGTACTTC. Protein sequence: CASSLVRDSNEQYF. V and J are TRBV7-6 and TRBJ2-7; 7 positions agree with TRBD1. Germline V gene lookup returns CDR1 SGHVS and CDR2 FNYEAQ. This CDR3 is 14 amino acids long. V lost 1 base and J lost 5; bases outside the gene matches: 5.

The CDR3 DNA reads TGTGCCAGCAGCTTAGTCTACGGCTCAGATACGCAGTATTTT. This codes for CASSLVYGSDTQYF. The V and J genes are TRBV11-2 and TRBJ2-3; D unclear. V gave up 1 base and J gave up 4 bases, with 9 bases separating them. The CDR3 length is 14 residues. Germline V gives CDR1 SGHAT, CDR2 FQNNGV.

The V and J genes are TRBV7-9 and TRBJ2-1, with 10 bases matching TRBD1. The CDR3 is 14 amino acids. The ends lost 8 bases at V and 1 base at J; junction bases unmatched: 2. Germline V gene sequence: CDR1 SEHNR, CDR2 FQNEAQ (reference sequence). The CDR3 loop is CASRDRGSYNEQFF. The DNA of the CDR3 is TGTGCCAGCCGGGACAGGGGATCCTACAATGAGCAGTTCTTC.

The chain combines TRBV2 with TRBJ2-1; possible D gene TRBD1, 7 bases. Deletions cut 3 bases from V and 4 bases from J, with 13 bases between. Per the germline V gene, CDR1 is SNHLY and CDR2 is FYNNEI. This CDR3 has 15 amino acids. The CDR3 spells CASSEWGDSYNEQFF. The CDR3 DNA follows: TGTGCCAGCAGTGAGTGGGGGGACAGTTACAATGAGCAGTTCTTC.

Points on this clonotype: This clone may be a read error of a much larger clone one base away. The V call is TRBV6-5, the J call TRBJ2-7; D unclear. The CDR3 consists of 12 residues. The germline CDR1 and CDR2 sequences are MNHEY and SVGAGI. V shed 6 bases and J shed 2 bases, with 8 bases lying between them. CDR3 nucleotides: TGTGCCAGCAGGAACGGGCCCTACGAGCAGTACGTC. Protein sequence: CASRNGPYEQYV.

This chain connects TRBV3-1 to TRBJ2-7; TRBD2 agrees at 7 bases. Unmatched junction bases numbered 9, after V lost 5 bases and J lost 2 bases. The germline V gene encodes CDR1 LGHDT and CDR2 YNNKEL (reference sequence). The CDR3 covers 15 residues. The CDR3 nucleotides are TGTGCCAGCAGCACGGCGGCGGGAGTGCCCTACGAGCAGTACTTC. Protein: CASSTAAGVPYEQYF.

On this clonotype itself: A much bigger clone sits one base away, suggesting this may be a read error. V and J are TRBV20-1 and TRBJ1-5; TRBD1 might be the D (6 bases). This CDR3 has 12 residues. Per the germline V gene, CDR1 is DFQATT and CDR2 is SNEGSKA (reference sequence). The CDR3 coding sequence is TGCAGGGCTAGGGGGAGCAATCAGCCCCAGCATTTT. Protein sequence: CRARGSNQPQHF.

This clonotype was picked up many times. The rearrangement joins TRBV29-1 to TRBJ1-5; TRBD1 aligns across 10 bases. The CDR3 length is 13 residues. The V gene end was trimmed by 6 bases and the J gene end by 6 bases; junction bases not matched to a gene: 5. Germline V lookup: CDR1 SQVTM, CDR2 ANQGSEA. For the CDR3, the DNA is TGCAGCGTGGGGACAGGGGATGGTCAGCCCCAGCATTTT. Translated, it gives CSVGTGDGQPQHF.

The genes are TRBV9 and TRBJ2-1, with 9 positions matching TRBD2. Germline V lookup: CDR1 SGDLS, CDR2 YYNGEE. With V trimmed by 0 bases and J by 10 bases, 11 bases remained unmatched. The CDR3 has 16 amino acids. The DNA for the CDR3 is TGTGCCAGCAGCGTAGATAGGCTAGCGGGATGGGAAGAGCAGTTCTTC. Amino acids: CASSVDRLAGWEEQFF.

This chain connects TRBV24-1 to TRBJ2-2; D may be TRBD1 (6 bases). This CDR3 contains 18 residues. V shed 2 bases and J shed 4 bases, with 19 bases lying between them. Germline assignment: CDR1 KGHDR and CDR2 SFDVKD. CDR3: CATSDWPPRTVFTGELFF. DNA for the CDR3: TGTGCCACCAGTGATTGGCCTCCACGGACAGTGTTCACCGGGGAGCTGTTTTTT.

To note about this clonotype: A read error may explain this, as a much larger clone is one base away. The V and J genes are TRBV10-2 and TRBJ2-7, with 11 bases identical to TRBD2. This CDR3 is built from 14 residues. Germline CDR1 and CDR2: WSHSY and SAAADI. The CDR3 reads CASRGTSGTYGQYF. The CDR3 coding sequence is TGCGCCAGCAGGGGGACTAGCGGAACCTACGGGCAGTACTTC.

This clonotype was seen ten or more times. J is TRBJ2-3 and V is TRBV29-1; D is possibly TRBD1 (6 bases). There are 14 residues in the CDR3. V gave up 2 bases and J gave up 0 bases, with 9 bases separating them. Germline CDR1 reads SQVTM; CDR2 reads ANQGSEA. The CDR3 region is CSVESRGSTDTQYF. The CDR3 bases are TGCAGCGTTGAATCCAGGGGTAGCACAGATACGCAGTATTTT.

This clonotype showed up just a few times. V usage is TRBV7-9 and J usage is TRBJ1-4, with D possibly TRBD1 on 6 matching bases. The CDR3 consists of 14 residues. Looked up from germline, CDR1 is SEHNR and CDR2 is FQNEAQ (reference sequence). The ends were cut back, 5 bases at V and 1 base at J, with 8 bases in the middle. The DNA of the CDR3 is TGTGCCAGCAGCGTACAGGGAACTAATGAAAAACTGTTTTTT. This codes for CASSVQGTNEKLFF.

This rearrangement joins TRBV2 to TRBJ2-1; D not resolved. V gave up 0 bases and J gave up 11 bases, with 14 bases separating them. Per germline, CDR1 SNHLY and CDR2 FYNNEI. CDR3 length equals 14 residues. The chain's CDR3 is CASSEAPASAQQFF. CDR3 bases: TGTGCCAGCAGTGAAGCTCCCGCTTCGGCGCAGCAGTTCTTC.

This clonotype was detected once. The DNA for the CDR3 is TGTGCCACCAGTGATGACAGGGGCCCCACAGATACGCAGTATTTT. Translation gives CATSDDRGPTDTQYF. The chain employs TRBV24-1 and TRBJ2-3; 8 bases map to TRBD1. CDR3 length equals 15 residues. V trimming: 3 bases; J trimming: 2 bases; junction bases outside the gene matches: 3. Germline loops: CDR1 KGHDR, CDR2 SFDVKD.

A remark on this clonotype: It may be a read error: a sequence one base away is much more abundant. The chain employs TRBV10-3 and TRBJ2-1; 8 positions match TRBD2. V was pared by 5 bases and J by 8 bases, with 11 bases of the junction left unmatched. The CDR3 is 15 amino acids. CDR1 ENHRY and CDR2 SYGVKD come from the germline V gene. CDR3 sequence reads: CAISLTSESFDEQFF. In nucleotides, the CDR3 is TGTGCCATCAGTTTGACTAGCGAGAGTTTTGATGAGCAGTTCTTC.

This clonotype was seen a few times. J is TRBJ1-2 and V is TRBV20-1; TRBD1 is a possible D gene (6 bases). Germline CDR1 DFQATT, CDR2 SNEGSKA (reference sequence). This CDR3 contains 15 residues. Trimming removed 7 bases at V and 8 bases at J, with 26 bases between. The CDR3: CSGPGQQGRGGGYTF. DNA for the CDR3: TGCAGTGGCCCCGGCCAACAGGGTCGAGGAGGAGGCTACACCTTC.